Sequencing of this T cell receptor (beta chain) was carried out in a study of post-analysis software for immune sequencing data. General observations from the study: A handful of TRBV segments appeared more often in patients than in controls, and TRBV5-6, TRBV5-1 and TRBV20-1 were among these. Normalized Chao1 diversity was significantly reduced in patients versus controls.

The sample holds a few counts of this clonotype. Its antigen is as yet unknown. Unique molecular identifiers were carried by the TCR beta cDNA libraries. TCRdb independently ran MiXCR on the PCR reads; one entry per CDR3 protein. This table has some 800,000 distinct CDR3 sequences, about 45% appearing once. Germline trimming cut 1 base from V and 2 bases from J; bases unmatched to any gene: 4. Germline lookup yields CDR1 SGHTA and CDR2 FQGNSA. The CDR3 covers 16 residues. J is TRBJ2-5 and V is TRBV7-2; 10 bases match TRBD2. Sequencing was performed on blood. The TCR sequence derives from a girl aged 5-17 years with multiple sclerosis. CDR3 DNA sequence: TGTGCCAGCAGCTTAGGAGCGGGAGGGCGGCAAGAGACCCAGTACTTC. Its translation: CASSLGAGGRQETQYF.